Each of the 12 T cell receptor beta chains below was sequenced from the same sample in a study of shared clonotypes between healthy human individuals. Data came from immunoSEQ multiplex PCR; TCRdb stores just in-frame clones and leaves some out. The top ten hold roughly 0.23% of the sample, which has about 800,000 clones, just over 95% seen once. Only CD45RO-negative cells positively selected for CCR7 counted as naive CD8 cells, so terminally differentiated effector memory CD45RA+ cells were excluded. Specimen: naive CD8+ T cells sorted from blood. The receptors were gathered from a man younger than 40 in good health.

The chain employs TRBV7-6 and TRBJ2-7, with D perhaps TRBD2 (6 bases). The CDR3 sequence is 13 residues long. The germline CDR1 and CDR2 sequences are SGHVS and FNYEAQ. The germline V and J ends were trimmed by 6 bases and 4 bases, with 13 bases remaining between them. CDR3 in amino acids: CASREGLGYEQYF. The CDR3 nucleotides read TGTGCCAGCAGGGAGGGACTGGGATACGAGCAGTACTTC.

This sequence joins TRBV5-1 and TRBJ1-2; D is perhaps TRBD1 (5 bases). The germline V gene encodes CDR1 SGHRS and CDR2 YFSETQ. Trimming removed 1 base at V and 5 bases at J, with 18 bases between. The CDR3 length is 16 residues. In DNA form, the CDR3 reads TGCGCCAGCAGCTTGTACAGCGGACAATGGTTATATGGCTACACCTTC. Translated, it gives CASSLYSGQWLYGYTF. Full variable domain (outside the CDR3, taken from reference TRBV5-1 and TRBJ1-2): KAGVTQTPRYLIKTRGQQVTLSCSPISGHRSVSWYQQTPGQGLQFLFEYFSETQRNKGNFPGRFSGRQFSNSRSEMNVSTLELGDSALYLCASSLYSGQWLYGYTFGSGTRLTVV.

The chain uses TRBV9 and TRBJ1-1; TRBD1 aligns across 7 bases. The germline V gene encodes CDR1 SGDLS and CDR2 YYNGEE. The J segment lost 3 bases and the V segment lost 10 bases, leaving 3 bases of the junction unmatched. This CDR3 contains 11 residues. The CDR3 DNA sequence: TGTGCCTCTCAGGGGGACACTGAAGCTTTCTTT. Amino acids: CASQGDTEAFF.

CDR3 DNA: TGTGCCAGCAGCCAAGTCGGACGACTAGCGGAAGAGACCCAGTACTTC. It specifies CASSQVGRLAEETQYF. The V and J genes are TRBV14 and TRBJ2-5; 9 positions agree with TRBD2. Germline V gene sequence: CDR1 SGHDN, CDR2 FVKESK. The junction had 6 bases not matched to a gene; V was cut back by 1 base and J by 3 bases. The CDR3 covers 16 residues.

The chain combines TRBV27 with TRBJ1-5; 10 nucleotides line up with TRBD1. Germline V gives CDR1 MNHEY, CDR2 SMNVEV (reference sequence). V gave up 8 bases and J gave up 7 bases; unmatched junction bases: 8. The CDR3 runs 14 residues. For the CDR3, the DNA is TGTGCCAGCCGACGGACAGGGGGTTACCAGCCCCAGCATTTT. Amino acids: CASRRTGGYQPQHF.

V is TRBV27 and J is TRBJ2-7; 8 nucleotides line up with TRBD1. This CDR3 is 14 amino acids long. CDR1 and CDR2 from the germline V gene are MNHEY and SMNVEV (reference sequence). The V and J ends lost 4 bases and 2 bases, in that order; junction bases with no gene match: 4. The DNA for the CDR3 is TGTGCCAGCAGTTATCGGACAGGGACCTACGAGCAGTACTTC. As protein: CASSYRTGTYEQYF.

This clone has a single count. The V and J genes are TRBV2 and TRBJ1-5; D gene unclear. In germline, CDR1 is SNHLY, CDR2 FYNNEI. V was cut by 0 bases and J by 0 bases, with 9 bases left in between. CDR3 length: 16 amino acids. The CDR3 nucleotides are TGTGCCAGCAGTGAAGCCTTGCAGGATAGCAATCAGCCCCAGCATTTT. Protein: CASSEALQDSNQPQHF.

The rearrangement uses TRBV11-2 and TRBJ2-1; TRBD2 matches 14 bases. Germline CDR1 and CDR2: SGHAT and FQNNGV. The CDR3 is 17 amino acids. J was trimmed by 4 bases and V by 4 bases; bases with no gene match: 6. The CDR3 DNA reads TGTGCCAGCAGCTCCGGACTAGCGGGAGGATCTTACAATGAGCAGTTCTTC. Its translation is CASSSGLAGGSYNEQFF.

The chain carries TRBV29-1 and TRBJ2-1; D might be TRBD1 or TRBD2, each matching 6 bases. The CDR3 runs 18 residues. Trimming shortened V by 0 bases and J by 0 bases, and 18 bases separated the two germline ends. The germline gives CDR1 SQVTM, CDR2 ANQGSEA. DNA of the CDR3: TGCAGCGTTGAAGATCGGGTAGGGGGGCATGCCTCCTACAATGAGCAGTTCTTC. Translation gives CSVEDRVGGHASYNEQFF.

This chain joins TRBV7-6 and TRBJ2-1, with 8 positions matching TRBD1. Germline CDR1 reads SGHVS; CDR2 reads FNYEAQ. V lost 5 bases to trimming and J lost 2 bases; unmatched junction nucleotides: 5. This CDR3 is 15 amino acids long. The CDR3: CASSHPGQAYNEQFF. In DNA form, the CDR3 reads TGTGCCAGCAGCCATCCGGGACAGGCCTACAATGAGCAGTTCTTC.

The chain carries TRBV19 and TRBJ1-5, with no clear D. The CDR3 is 13 amino acids. Germline CDR1 is LNHDA and CDR2 is SQIVND (reference sequence). The V end was cut by 0 bases, the J end by 4 bases, with 4 bases between. CDR3 DNA: TGTGCCAGTAGTATAGACCCAAATCAGCCCCAGCATTTT. Encoded protein: CASSIDPNQPQHF.

V gene TRBV5-1 combines with J gene TRBJ2-7, with 9 bases that match TRBD1. The CDR3 is made up of 14 amino acids. Looked up from germline, CDR1 is SGHRS and CDR2 is YFSETQ. J was trimmed by 5 bases and V by 9 bases; bases with no gene match: 12. Written as DNA, the CDR3 is TGCGCCACCAAAACCGGGACAGGGAGGGACGAGCAGTACTTC. It specifies CATKTGTGRDEQYF.